Here is one T cell receptor (beta chain) with its context. These data are taken from a study of blood T cell repertoires in COVID-19. Only in-frame clones appear in the TCRdb table, and some are missing; sequencing was by immunoSEQ multiplex PCR. The table lists about 150,000 clones, around 82% of them singletons. The CDR3 contains 17 residues. The V gene's germline CDR1 is SGHNT and CDR2 YYREEE (reference sequence). Losses at the gene ends were 1 base for V and 2 bases for J; bases not matched to a gene: 7. The sequence was obtained from a man between 60 and 75 years old with acute or convalescent COVID-19. The rearrangement links TRBV5-4 to TRBJ2-3; 10 bases fit TRBD2. Sequencing was carried out using peripheral blood. CDR3: CASSLQASGRFTDTQYF. CDR3 in DNA: TGTGCCAGCAGCTTGCAAGCTAGCGGGAGATTCACAGATACGCAGTATTTT.